The 29 T cell receptor beta chains below all came from one sample that was sequenced in a study of T cells after yellow fever vaccination. TCRdb redid the calling of the 5' RACE reads with MiXCR, one entry per CDR3 protein. The profile shows about 550,000 distinct CDR3 sequences, about 19% of them singletons. The starting material was PBMCs, obtained 15 days after the yellow fever booster vaccination. These TCRs come from a man aged 25-40 years who received the YFV17D yellow fever vaccine.

J is TRBJ1-5 and V is TRBV18; D gene uncertain. Germline CDR1 and CDR2: KGHSH and LQKENI. This CDR3 has 12 residues. Between the trimmed V and J ends, which lost 4 bases and 4 bases, there was a span of 5 bases. The CDR3 region is CASSRVNQPQHF. The CDR3 region has the DNA TGTGCCAGCTCACGGGTAAATCAGCCCCAGCATTTT.

This clonotype was recorded a few times. The rearrangement uses TRBV6-5 and TRBJ2-2; 15 nucleotides agree with TRBD2. Trimming took 4 bases from V and 5 from J; bases not matched to a gene: 8. CDR1 is MNHEY and CDR2 is SVGAGI in the germline V gene. CDR3 length: 18 residues. This chain's CDR3 is CASSSGGLAGGGTGELFF. CDR3 nucleotides: TGTGCCAGCAGTTCGGGGGGACTAGCGGGAGGAGGTACCGGGGAGCTGTTTTTT.

Only a few counts were recorded for this clonotype. The rearrangement links TRBV4-3 to TRBJ1-1; D remains ambiguous. Germline CDR1 LGHNA, CDR2 YSLEER. The CDR3 runs to 13 residues. The V end was cut by 1 base, the J end by 11 bases, with 14 bases between. CDR3 bases: TGCGCCAGCAGCCAAGTCATCGGTGCGGAGGCTTTCTTT. Protein: CASSQVIGAEAFF.

In this sample, this clonotype turned up a few times. The CDR3 DNA follows: TGTGCCACTCAAACCGGGACAGGCCCCCGCGAGCAGTACTTC. Encoded protein: CATQTGTGPREQYF. J is TRBJ2-7 and V is TRBV7-2; 8 nucleotides line up with TRBD1. Germline lookup yields CDR1 SGHTA and CDR2 FQGNSA. The CDR3 sequence is 14 residues long. V was pared by 10 bases and J by 6 bases, with 14 bases of the junction left unmatched.

V usage is TRBV7-9 and J usage is TRBJ2-1; 9 nucleotides match TRBD1. Germline values: CDR1 SEHNR, CDR2 FQNEAQ (reference sequence). This CDR3 contains 14 residues. V was pared by 3 bases and J by 6 bases, with 3 bases of the junction left unmatched. The CDR3 bases are TGTGCCAGCAGCTTTCGGGACAGGGCCAATGAGCAGTTCTTC. Its translation is CASSFRDRANEQFF.

The table lists this clonotype with a count of one. V usage is TRBV5-1 and J usage is TRBJ2-5; 11 bases agree with TRBD2. The CDR3 is 16 residues long. V was clipped by 2 bases and J by 2 bases; unmatched bases: 5. Germline CDR1 SGHRS, CDR2 YFSETQ. The CDR3 protein is CASSLTRTSGQETQYF. CDR3 coding DNA: TGCGCCAGCAGCTTAACTAGGACTAGCGGGCAAGAGACCCAGTACTTC. Full variable domain (outside the CDR3, taken from reference TRBV5-1 and TRBJ2-5): KAGVTQTPRYLIKTRGQQVTLSCSPISGHRSVSWYQQTPGQGLQFLFEYFSETQRNKGNFPGRFSGRQFSNSRSEMNVSTLELGDSALYLCASSLTRTSGQETQYFGPGTRLLVL.

This clonotype was observed many times. The chain links TRBV7-9 to TRBJ2-2; 7 bases fit TRBD1. The J segment lost 3 bases and the V segment lost 5 bases, leaving 3 bases of the junction unmatched. From germline, CDR1 is SEHNR and CDR2 FQNEAQ (reference sequence). The CDR3 runs 14 residues. CDR3 in DNA: TGTGCCAGCAGCGTGGGACAGCACACCGGGGAGCTGTTTTTT. This encodes CASSVGQHTGELFF.

This clonotype has a handful of counts. This chain uses TRBV20-1 with TRBJ2-3; D remains ambiguous. Germline CDR1 reads DFQATT; CDR2 reads SNEGSKA (reference sequence). V lost 4 bases, J lost 0 bases, and 14 bases lay in between. This CDR3 has 15 amino acids. CDR3 DNA sequence: TGCAGTGCTACCGGACCCGTAGTTAGCACAGATACGCAGTATTTT. Protein product: CSATGPVVSTDTQYF.

This clonotype appeared a few times. Written as DNA, the CDR3 is TGTGCCAGCAGCTTGGACCCCCAAAACATTCAGTACTTC. It translates to CASSLDPQNIQYF. The chain combines TRBV11-2 with TRBJ2-4; D gene unclear. Germline CDR1 SGHAT, CDR2 FQNNGV. The CDR3 covers 13 residues. Trimming left V 3 bases short and J 5 bases short, with 8 bases between.

This clonotype came up many times. This chain joins TRBV29-1 and TRBJ1-1; D is unclear. Germline-derived CDR1 and CDR2 are SQVTM and ANQGSEA. Trimming cost V 6 bases and J 3 bases, with 14 bases left between them. There are 13 residues in the CDR3. The CDR3 sequence is CSVRTRGDTEAFF. CDR3 bases: TGCAGCGTAAGGACTCGCGGGGACACTGAAGCTTTCTTT. The variable domain in full, completed from reference TRBV29-1 and TRBJ1-1, reads SAVISQKPSRDICQRGTSLTIQCQVDSQVTMMFWYRQQPGQSLTLIATANQGSEATYESGFVIDKFPISRPNLTFSTLTVSNMSPEDSSIYLCSVRTRGDTEAFFGQGTRLTVV.

The chain employs TRBV10-3 and TRBJ2-3, with 7 bases that match TRBD1. The CDR3 sequence is 15 residues long. Germline V gene data show CDR1 as ENHRY and CDR2 as SYGVKD. V lost 4 bases to trimming and J lost 0 bases; unmatched junction nucleotides: 4. CDR3 coding DNA: TGTGCCATCAGTGCCCGGGACAGAAGCACAGATACGCAGTATTTT. The encoded protein is CAISARDRSTDTQYF.

This clonotype came up a few times. The chain joins TRBV6-2 or TRBV6-3 to TRBJ2-5; 8 nucleotides agree with TRBD1. The germline gives CDR1 MNHEY, CDR2 SVGEGT. J lost 2 bases, V lost 10 bases, and 9 bases had no gene match. There are 14 residues in the CDR3. The CDR3 protein is CATGPDRVQETQYF. CDR3 bases: TGTGCCACAGGACCGGACAGGGTTCAAGAGACCCAGTACTTC.

There are a few counts of this clonotype. DNA of the CDR3: TGTGCCAGCAGCCCCTTCGGGGGGGTCTACGAGCAGTACTTC. It codes for CASSPFGGVYEQYF. The rearrangement joins TRBV7-2 to TRBJ2-7; 8 nucleotides align to TRBD2. This CDR3 has 14 amino acids. V shed 5 bases, J shed 3 bases, and the junction held 6 bases outside the gene matches. Per the germline V gene, CDR1 is SGHTA and CDR2 is FQGNSA.

There are many counts of this clonotype. Its ends do not fully match the called genes, so a read error is possible. The chain recombines TRBV3-1 with TRBJ2-1; D is uncertain. The CDR3 loop spans 13 amino acids. Germline V CDR1 and CDR2: LGHDT, YNNKEL (reference sequence). The CDR3 is CASSRAETTPYLF. Written as DNA, the CDR3 is TGTGCCAGCAGCCGAGCCGAGACAACCCCCTACCTCTTC.

The V gene is TRBV21-1, the J gene TRBJ2-2; the tabulated D call, TRBD2, remains unverified against the DNA. TRBV21-1 is recorded as a pseudogene. This CDR3 region has 16 residues. The CDR3 loop is CASSKGEDSAFGELFF. The CDR3 nucleotides are TGTGCCAGCAGCAAAGGCGAGGACTCAGCGTTCGGGGAGCTGTTTTTT.

This clonotype was observed a handful of times. The chain has TRBV15 and TRBJ2-3; no definite D call. The CDR3 consists of 15 residues. V was trimmed by 9 bases and J by 0 bases, leaving 16 bases between them. Germline V gene sequence: CDR1 LNHNV, CDR2 YYDKDF (reference sequence). This chain's CDR3 is CATASRLMSTDTQYF. The CDR3 region has the DNA TGTGCCACTGCCAGTCGGTTGATGAGCACAGATACGCAGTATTTT.

This clonotype was observed a few times. This chain joins TRBV18 and TRBJ2-3; the match to TRBD2 covers 10 bases. Germline V CDR1 and CDR2: KGHSH, LQKENI. This CDR3 contains 18 residues. With V trimmed by 3 bases and J by 4 bases, 13 bases remained unmatched. The CDR3 protein is CASSPRRLAGDPSDTQYF. The CDR3 nucleotides read TGTGCCAGCTCACCTAGGAGGCTAGCGGGAGACCCCTCAGATACGCAGTATTTT. The variable domain in full, completed from reference TRBV18 and TRBJ2-3, reads NAGVMQNPRHLVRRRGQEARLRCSPMKGHSHVYWYRQLPEEGLKFMVYLQKENIIDESGMPKERFSAEFPKEGPSILRIQQVVRGDSAAYFCASSPRRLAGDPSDTQYFGPGTRLTVL.

This clonotype showed up many times. This chain links TRBV20-1 with TRBJ2-5; 10 bases line up with TRBD2. The ends lost 3 bases at V and 1 base at J; junction bases unmatched: 5. Per the germline V gene, CDR1 is DFQATT and CDR2 is SNEGSKA (reference sequence). The CDR3 consists of 15 residues. CDR3 nucleotide sequence: TGCAGTGCTAGGTTAGCGGGAGGCCGCCAAGAGACCCAGTACTTC. Its translation: CSARLAGGRQETQYF.

The gene calls are TRBV7-2 and TRBJ2-5; the D gene is possibly TRBD1 (7 bases). CDR1 is SGHTA, CDR2 FQGNSA, per germline. CDR3 length equals 15 residues. V lost 5 bases to trimming and J lost 2 bases, with 15 bases between them. The CDR3 bases are TGTGCCAGCAGCCGGGGGACAGTAGCTCAAGAGACCCAGTACTTC. This gives the protein CASSRGTVAQETQYF.

This clonotype was seen more than once but under ten times. The chain couples TRBV5-1 to TRBJ2-2, with no clear D. This CDR3 contains 14 residues. The germline V and J ends were trimmed by 9 bases and 6 bases, with 18 bases remaining between them. Looked up from germline, CDR1 is SGHRS and CDR2 is YFSETQ. The CDR3 loop reads CATSPLPVAGELFF. In DNA form, the CDR3 reads TGCGCCACCTCCCCCCTCCCGGTGGCCGGGGAGCTGTTTTTT.

This chain connects TRBV7-9 to TRBJ1-2; D unclear. Germline V CDR1 and CDR2: SEHNR, FQNEAQ (reference sequence). Trimming took 5 bases from V and 6 from J, leaving 7 bases between them. This CDR3 is built from 11 residues. The DNA of the CDR3 is TGTGCCAGCAGCCAGTTCGATGGCTACACCTTC. It encodes CASSQFDGYTF.

This clonotype has just a few counts. This chain links TRBV5-1 with TRBJ2-2; tentatively, D is TRBD2 (6 bases). V lost 0 bases and J lost 1, with 13 bases in between. The CDR3 length is 17 residues. CDR1 is SGHRS and CDR2 is YFSETQ in the germline V gene. The CDR3: CASSLVRGRLNTGELFF. The CDR3 bases are TGCGCCAGCAGCTTGGTGCGGGGCAGACTGAACACCGGGGAGCTGTTTTTT.

In its sample, this clonotype was seen a few times. J is TRBJ2-5 and V is TRBV5-1; a weak D match, TRBD2 (7 bases). From germline, CDR1 is SGHRS and CDR2 YFSETQ. The CDR3 totals 16 residues. Between the trimmed V and J ends, which lost 3 bases and 3 bases, there was a span of 18 bases. CDR3 residues: CASSSGGGGPKETQYF. The CDR3 region has the DNA TGCGCCAGCAGCTCCGGAGGGGGAGGGCCAAAAGAGACCCAGTACTTC. The full variable domain, its missing parts supplied by reference TRBV5-1 and TRBJ2-5, is KAGVTQTPRYLIKTRGQQVTLSCSPISGHRSVSWYQQTPGQGLQFLFEYFSETQRNKGNFPGRFSGRQFSNSRSEMNVSTLELGDSALYLCASSSGGGGPKETQYFGPGTRLLVL.

The chain has TRBV6-5 and TRBJ2-2, with D perhaps TRBD1 (5 bases). The CDR3 extends over 18 amino acids. With 2 bases removed from V and 0 bases from J, the gap between germline ends came to 16 bases. Germline V lookup: CDR1 MNHEY, CDR2 SVGAGI. The chain's CDR3 is CASSYKGRGRANTGELFF. The CDR3 bases are TGTGCCAGCAGTTACAAGGGAAGGGGCAGGGCGAACACCGGGGAGCTGTTTTTT.

This clonotype has just a few counts. J is TRBJ2-1 and V is TRBV3-1, with D hard to call. Looked up from germline, CDR1 is LGHDT and CDR2 is YNNKEL (reference sequence). Between the trimmed V and J ends, which lost 0 bases and 0 bases, there was a span of 6 bases. The CDR3 totals 15 residues. The CDR3 DNA is TGTGCCAGCAGCCAAGATACGGGCTCCTACAATGAGCAGTTCTTC. This encodes CASSQDTGSYNEQFF.

This clonotype was counted between two and nine times. V is TRBV29-1 and J is TRBJ2-2, with 9 bases identical to TRBD2. The CDR3 extends over 19 amino acids. After removal of 0 bases from V and 4 bases from J, the junction contained 15 bases not matched to a gene. Germline V gene data show CDR1 as SQVTM and CDR2 as ANQGSEA. CDR3 sequence reads: CSVEDVRWREGRGTGELFF. As DNA, the CDR3 is TGCAGCGTTGAAGACGTACGGTGGCGGGAGGGCCGAGGCACCGGGGAGCTGTTTTTT.

The chain recombines TRBV18 with TRBJ2-3; possible D gene TRBD1, 5 bases. The V end lost 4 bases, the J end lost 2 bases, and 10 bases lay between the germline ends. CDR1 and CDR2 (germline): KGHSH, LQKENI. The CDR3 contains 14 residues. In nucleotides, the CDR3 is TGTGCCAGCTCACTCCAGGGATACACAGATACGCAGTATTTT. It yields the protein CASSLQGYTDTQYF.

This clonotype was found many times. CDR3 sequence: CASSLGQANQPQHF. DNA for the CDR3: TGTGCCAGCAGCTTGGGGCAGGCCAATCAGCCCCAGCATTTT. The V gene is TRBV5-6, the J gene TRBJ1-5; D unclear. Germline CDR1 and CDR2: SGHDT and YYEEEE. This CDR3 comprises 14 residues. The ends were cut back, 0 bases at V and 3 bases at J, with 7 bases in the middle. The full variable domain, in which reference TRBV5-6 and TRBJ1-5 provide the parts outside the CDR3, is DAGVTQSPTHLIKTRGQQVTLRCSPKSGHDTVSWYQQALGQGPQFIFQYYEEEERQRGNFPDRFSGHQFPNYSSELNVNALLLGDSALYLCASSLGQANQPQHFGDGTRLSIL.

V and J are TRBV19 and TRBJ2-7, with 10 nucleotides matching TRBD2. From germline, CDR1 is LNHDA and CDR2 SQIVND (reference sequence). The junction had 4 bases not matched to a gene; V was cut back by 5 bases and J by 0 bases. The CDR3 has 15 residues. Here the CDR3 reads CASSVLAGLSYEQYF. In nucleotides, the CDR3 is TGTGCCAGTAGTGTACTAGCGGGACTCTCCTACGAGCAGTACTTC.